This TCR beta chain was recovered during a study of post-analysis software for immune sequencing data (dated by TCRdb to about 2015). Regarding the complete study: Recorded disease courses included relapsing-remitting, secondary progressive and progressive-relapsing multiple sclerosis, with some patients lacking subtype annotation. The multiple sclerosis patient repertoires were compared with approximately 11 previously published healthy control repertoires from donors aged about 6 to 26 years. A subset of samples was prepared in parallel using single-end sample barcoding, then pooled and co-amplified after Illumina adapter ligation. What the research found in general, with its limitations: The multiple sclerosis patient group was slightly younger than the control group. Normalized Chao1 diversity was significantly lower in multiple sclerosis patients than controls, suggesting substantial peripheral T-cell clonal expansion. When samples were clustered directly using the F measure, samples prepared in the same batch co-clustered strongly, which prompted a batch-effect correction. Roughly 5 TRBV segments, including TRBV5-6, TRBV5-1 and TRBV20-1, were significantly more frequent in patients than controls.

For this clonotype: Its antigen has not been determined. Nothing much larger sits one base from this clone, and base qualities are not available.

The library was generated by PCR. The run used an Illumina HiSeq 2500. To reduce PCR and sequencing biases, unique molecular identifiers were incorporated into the TCR beta cDNA libraries. Some 500,000 cDNA molecules were obtained per 1 to 10 million input T cells, so each molecule approximated one T cell. The patient libraries were prepared and sequenced using the same protocol as the earlier healthy control dataset. Samples belonging to the same batch were prepared together, multiplexed and sequenced on a shared HiSeq lane. In the authors' own workflow: MIGEC handled the raw barcoded reads, throwing out single-read molecular identifier groups before consensus assembly and CDR3 extraction. VDJtools was used for post-analysis of the clonotype tables, and diversity was normalized by down-sampling every dataset to the size of the smallest sample. To correct batch-related cross-sample contamination, repertoire overlap clustering matched CDR3 amino acid sequences but not nucleotide sequences. TCRdb trimmed public reads at Q25 via fastp, called clones via MiXCR and kept in-frame beta chains. Every CDR3 protein is listed once, alongside the most common genes and DNA of its rows. TCRdb, rather than the study authors, made the V and J calls. The sample table holds hundreds of thousands of distinct CDR3 sequences, of which roughly three fifths were seen once. Jointly, the top ten make up around 11% of the sample.

The CDR3, cysteine through phenylalanine, is 15 amino acids long. Just CDR3 DNA is preserved here, 45 bases in frame from base 1. The germline ends are 16 bases apart after V is trimmed by 3 bases and J by 3 bases. According to the germline V gene, CDR1 reads SGHRS and CDR2 reads YFSETQ. To demonstrate the VDJtools post-analysis software, TCR beta repertoires were profiled from the peripheral blood of roughly 12 young patients with multiple sclerosis. Multiple sclerosis patients were children and adolescents aged about 6 to 16 years. Sequencing was performed on blood. Recombination joined TRBV5-1 with TRBJ2-7, with TRBD2 as a weak D call on 6 bases. The clonotype comes from a girl aged 2-10 years with multiple sclerosis. CDR3 loop: CASSSGLPEGYEQYF. The DNA is TGCGCCAGCAGCTCGGGACTCCCCGAGGGCTACGAGCAGTACTTC.